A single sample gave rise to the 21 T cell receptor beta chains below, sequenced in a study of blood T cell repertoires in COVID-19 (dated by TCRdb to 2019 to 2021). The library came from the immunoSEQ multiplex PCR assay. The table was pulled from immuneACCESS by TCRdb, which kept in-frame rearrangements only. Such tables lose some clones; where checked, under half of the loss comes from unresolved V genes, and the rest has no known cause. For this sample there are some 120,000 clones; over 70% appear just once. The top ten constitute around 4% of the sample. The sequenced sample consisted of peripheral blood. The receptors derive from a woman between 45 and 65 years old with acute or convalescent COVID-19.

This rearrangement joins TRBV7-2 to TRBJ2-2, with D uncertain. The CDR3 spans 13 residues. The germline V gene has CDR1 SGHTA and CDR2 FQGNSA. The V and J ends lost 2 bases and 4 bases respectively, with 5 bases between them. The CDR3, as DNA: TGTGCCAGCAGCTTACAGATCACCGGGGAGCTGTTTTTT. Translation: CASSLQITGELFF. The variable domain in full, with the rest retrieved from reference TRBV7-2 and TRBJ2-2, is GAGVSQSPSNKVTEKGKDVELRCDPISGHTALYWYRQSLGQGLEFLIYFQGNSAPDKSGLPSDRFSAERTGGSVSTLTIQRTQQEDSAVYLCASSLQITGELFFGEGSRLTVL.

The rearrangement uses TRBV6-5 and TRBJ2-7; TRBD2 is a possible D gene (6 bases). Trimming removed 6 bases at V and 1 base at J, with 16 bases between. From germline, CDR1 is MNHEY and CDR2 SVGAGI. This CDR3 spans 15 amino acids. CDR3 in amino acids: CASRVFAGTSYEQYF. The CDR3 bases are TGTGCCAGCAGGGTATTCGCGGGAACTTCCTACGAGCAGTACTTC.

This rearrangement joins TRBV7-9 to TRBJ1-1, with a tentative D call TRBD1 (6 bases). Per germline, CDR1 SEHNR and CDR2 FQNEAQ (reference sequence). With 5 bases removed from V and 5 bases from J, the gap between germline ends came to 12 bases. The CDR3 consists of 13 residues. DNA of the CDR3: TGTGCCAGCAGCATACGACAGGTTACTGAAGCTTTCTTT. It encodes CASSIRQVTEAFF.

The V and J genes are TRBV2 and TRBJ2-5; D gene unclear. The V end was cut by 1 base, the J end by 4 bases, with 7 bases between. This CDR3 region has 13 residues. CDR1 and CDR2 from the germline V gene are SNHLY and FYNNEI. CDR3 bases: TGTGCCAGCAGTGAAGGTAGAGTAGAGACCCAGTACTTC. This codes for CASSEGRVETQYF.

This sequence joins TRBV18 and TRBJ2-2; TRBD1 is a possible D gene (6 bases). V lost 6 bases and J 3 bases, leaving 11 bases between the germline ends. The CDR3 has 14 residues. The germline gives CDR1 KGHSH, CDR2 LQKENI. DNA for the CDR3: TGTGCCAGCTCCCCCAACAGGGACACCGGGGAGCTGTTTTTT. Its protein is CASSPNRDTGELFF.

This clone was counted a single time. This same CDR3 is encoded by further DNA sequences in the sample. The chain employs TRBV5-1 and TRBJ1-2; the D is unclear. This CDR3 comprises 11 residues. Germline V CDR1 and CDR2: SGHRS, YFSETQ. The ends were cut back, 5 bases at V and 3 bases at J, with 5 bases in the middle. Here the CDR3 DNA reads TGCGCCAGCAGACTGGACTATGGCTACACCTTC. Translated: CASRLDYGYTF.

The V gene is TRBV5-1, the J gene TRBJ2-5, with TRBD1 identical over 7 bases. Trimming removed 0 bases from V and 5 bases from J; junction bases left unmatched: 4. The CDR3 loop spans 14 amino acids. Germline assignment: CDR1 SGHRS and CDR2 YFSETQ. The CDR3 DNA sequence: TGCGCCAGCAGCTTGGCCAGGGGACAGGAGACCCAGTACTTC. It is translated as CASSLARGQETQYF.

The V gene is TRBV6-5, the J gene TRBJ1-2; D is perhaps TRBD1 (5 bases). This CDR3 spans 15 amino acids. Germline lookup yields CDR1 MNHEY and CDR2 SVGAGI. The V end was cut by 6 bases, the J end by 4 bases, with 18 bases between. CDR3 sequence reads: CASRNGNTGGYGYTF. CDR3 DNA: TGTGCCAGCAGGAACGGGAATACCGGGGGCTATGGCTACACCTTC.

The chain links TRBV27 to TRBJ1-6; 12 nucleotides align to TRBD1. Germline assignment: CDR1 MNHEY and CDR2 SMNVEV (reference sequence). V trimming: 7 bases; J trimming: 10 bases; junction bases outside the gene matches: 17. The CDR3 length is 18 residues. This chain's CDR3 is CASKIGGTGGAKRSPLHF. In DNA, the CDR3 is TGTGCCAGCAAAATTGGGGGGACAGGGGGCGCGAAAAGGTCACCCCTCCACTTT.

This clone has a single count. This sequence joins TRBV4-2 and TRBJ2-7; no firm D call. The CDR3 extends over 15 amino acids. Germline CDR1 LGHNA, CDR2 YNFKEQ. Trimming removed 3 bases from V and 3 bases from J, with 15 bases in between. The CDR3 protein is CASSHRTDLRYEQYF. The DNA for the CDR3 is TGTGCCAGCAGCCACCGTACCGATCTACGCTACGAGCAGTACTTC.

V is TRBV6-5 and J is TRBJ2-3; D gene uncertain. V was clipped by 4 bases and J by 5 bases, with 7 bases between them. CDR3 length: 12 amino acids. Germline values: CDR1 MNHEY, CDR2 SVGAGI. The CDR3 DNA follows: TGTGCCAGCAGTTTTGAGGAAGATACGCAGTATTTT. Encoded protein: CASSFEEDTQYF.

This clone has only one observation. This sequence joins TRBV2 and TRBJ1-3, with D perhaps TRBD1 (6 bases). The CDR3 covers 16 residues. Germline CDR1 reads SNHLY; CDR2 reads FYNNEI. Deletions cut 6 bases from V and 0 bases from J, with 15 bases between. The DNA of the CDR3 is TGTGCCAGCAGCGCCACAGGGAGCGACTCTGGAAACACCATATATTTT. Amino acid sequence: CASSATGSDSGNTIYF.

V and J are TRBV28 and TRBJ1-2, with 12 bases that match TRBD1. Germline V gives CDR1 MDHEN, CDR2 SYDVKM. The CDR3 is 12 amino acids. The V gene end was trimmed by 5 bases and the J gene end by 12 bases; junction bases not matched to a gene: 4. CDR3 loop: CASSRGTGGHTF. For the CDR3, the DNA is TGTGCCAGCAGTCGAGGGACAGGGGGCCACACCTTC.

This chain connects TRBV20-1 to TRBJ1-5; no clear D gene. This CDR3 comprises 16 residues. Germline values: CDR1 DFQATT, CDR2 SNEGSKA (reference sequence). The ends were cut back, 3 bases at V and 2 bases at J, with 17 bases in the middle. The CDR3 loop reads CSASRSEGSRNQPQHF. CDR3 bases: TGCAGTGCTAGTCGGTCAGAGGGTTCGCGCAATCAGCCCCAGCATTTT.

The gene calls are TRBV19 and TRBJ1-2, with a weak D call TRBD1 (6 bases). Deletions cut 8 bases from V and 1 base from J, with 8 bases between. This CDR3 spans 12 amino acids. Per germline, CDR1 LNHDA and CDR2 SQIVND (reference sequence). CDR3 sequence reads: CASEDSNYGYTF. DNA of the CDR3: TGTGCCAGTGAGGACAGTAACTATGGCTACACCTTC. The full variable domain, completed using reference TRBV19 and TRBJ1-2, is DGGITQSPKYLFRKEGQNVTLSCEQNLNHDAMYWYRQDPGQGLRLIYYSQIVNDFQKGDIAEGYSVSREKKESFPLTVTSAQKNPTAFYLCASEDSNYGYTFGSGTRLTVV.

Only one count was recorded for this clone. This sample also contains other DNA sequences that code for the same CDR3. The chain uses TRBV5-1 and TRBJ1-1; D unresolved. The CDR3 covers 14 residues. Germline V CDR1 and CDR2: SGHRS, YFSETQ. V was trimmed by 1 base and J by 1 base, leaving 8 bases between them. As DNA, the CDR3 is TGCGCCAGCAGCTTGAGCGGAGCGAACACTGAAGCTTTCTTT. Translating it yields CASSLSGANTEAFF.

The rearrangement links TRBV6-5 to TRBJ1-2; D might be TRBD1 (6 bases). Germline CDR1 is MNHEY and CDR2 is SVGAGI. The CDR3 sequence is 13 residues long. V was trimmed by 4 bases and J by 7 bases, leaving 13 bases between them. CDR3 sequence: CASSSTGSGGYTF. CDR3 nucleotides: TGTGCCAGCAGTTCCACAGGGTCAGGTGGCTACACCTTC.

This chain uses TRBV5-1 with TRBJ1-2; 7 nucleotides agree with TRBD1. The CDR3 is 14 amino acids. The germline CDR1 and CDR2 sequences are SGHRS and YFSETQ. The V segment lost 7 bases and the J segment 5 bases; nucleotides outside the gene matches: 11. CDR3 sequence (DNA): TGCGCCAGCCAGCCACTAACAGGGGTTTATGGCTACACCTTC. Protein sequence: CASQPLTGVYGYTF.

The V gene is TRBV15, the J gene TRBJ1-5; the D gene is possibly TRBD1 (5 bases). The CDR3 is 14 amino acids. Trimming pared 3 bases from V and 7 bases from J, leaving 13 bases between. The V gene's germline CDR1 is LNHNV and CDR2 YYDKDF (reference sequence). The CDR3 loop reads CATSRTLEGQPQHF. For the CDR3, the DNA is TGTGCCACCAGCAGGACCCTGGAGGGGCAGCCCCAGCATTTT. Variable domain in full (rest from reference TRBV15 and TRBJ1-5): DAMVIQNPRYQVTQFGKPVTLSCSQTLNHNVMYWYQQKSSQAPKLLFHYYDKDFNNEADTPDNFQSRRPNTSFCFLDIRSPGLGDTAMYLCATSRTLEGQPQHFGDGTRLSIL.

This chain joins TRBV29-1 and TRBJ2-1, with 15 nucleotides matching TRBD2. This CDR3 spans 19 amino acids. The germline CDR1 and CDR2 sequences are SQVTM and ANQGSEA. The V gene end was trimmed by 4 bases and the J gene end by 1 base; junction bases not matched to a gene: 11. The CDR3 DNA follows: TGCAGCGTTGTTCGCCGGTGGGGACTAGCGGGGGGATCCTACAATGAGCAGTTCTTC. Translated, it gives CSVVRRWGLAGGSYNEQFF.

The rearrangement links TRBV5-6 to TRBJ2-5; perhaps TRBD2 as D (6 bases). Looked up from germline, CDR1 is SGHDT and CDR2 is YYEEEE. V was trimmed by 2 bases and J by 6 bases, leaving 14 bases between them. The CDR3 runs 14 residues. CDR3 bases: TGTGCCAGCAGCTTACCCGCGGGATTGAAGACCCAGTACTTC. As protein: CASSLPAGLKTQYF. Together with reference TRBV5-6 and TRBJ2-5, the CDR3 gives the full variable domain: DAGVTQSPTHLIKTRGQQVTLRCSPKSGHDTVSWYQQALGQGPQFIFQYYEEEERQRGNFPDRFSGHQFPNYSSELNVNALLLGDSALYLCASSLPAGLKTQYFGPGTRLLVL.